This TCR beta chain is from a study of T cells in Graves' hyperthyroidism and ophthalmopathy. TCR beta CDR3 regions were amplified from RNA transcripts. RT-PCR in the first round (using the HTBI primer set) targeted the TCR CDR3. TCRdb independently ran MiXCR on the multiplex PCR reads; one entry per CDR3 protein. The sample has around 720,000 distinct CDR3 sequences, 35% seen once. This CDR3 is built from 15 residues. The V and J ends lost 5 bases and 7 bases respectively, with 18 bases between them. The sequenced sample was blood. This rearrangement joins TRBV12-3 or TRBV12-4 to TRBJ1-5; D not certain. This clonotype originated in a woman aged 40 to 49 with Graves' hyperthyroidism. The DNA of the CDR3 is TGTGCCAGCAGTGATGGACGTACACGGGGACAGCCCCAGCATTTT. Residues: CASSDGRTRGQPQHF.